This entry features one T cell receptor beta chain sequence. This sample was included in a study of blood T cell repertoires in COVID-19. Study-level information: Donors in the United States, Italy and Spain gave samples during acute or convalescent COVID-19. PBMCs, B-cell-depleted T cells, or T cells provided the cDNA or gDNA that made up the material.

As processed by the authors: Using reference gene primer amplification, nucleated cell counts were estimated. Using immunoSEQ multiplex PCR, the repertoire was profiled, and TCRdb retains in-frame clones only, with some absent. V and J calls plus clone size are reproduced from that table; the DNA served to infer D and trimming. In the table there are about 59,000 clones, 80% of which are singletons. CDR3 length: 15 amino acids. Germline V gene data show CDR1 as MNHNS and CDR2 as SASEGT. V lost 2 bases and J lost 3, with 13 bases in between. The sequencing input was peripheral blood. The J gene is TRBJ1-2, the V gene TRBV6-1, with D possibly matching TRBD1 (6 bases). This TCR was recovered from a man aged 60 to 69 with acute or convalescent COVID-19. The CDR3: CASSEPGQPYYGYTF. DNA for the CDR3: TGTGCCAGCAGTGAACCTGGACAGCCTTACTATGGCTACACCTTC.